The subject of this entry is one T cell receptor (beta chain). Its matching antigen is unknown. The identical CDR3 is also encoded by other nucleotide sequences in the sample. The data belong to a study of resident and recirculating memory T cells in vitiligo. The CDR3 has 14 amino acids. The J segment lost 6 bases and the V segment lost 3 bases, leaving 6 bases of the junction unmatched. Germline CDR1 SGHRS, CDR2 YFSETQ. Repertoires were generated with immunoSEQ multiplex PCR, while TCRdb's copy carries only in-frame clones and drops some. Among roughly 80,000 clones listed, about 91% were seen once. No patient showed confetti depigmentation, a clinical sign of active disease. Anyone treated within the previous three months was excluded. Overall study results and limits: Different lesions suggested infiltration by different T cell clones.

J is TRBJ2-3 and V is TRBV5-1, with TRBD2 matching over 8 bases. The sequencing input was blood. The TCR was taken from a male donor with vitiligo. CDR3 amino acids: CASSSGTRADTQYF. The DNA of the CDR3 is TGCGCCAGCAGCTCCGGGACTAGGGCGGATACGCAGTATTTT. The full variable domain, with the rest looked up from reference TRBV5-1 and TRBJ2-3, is KAGVTQTPRYLIKTRGQQVTLSCSPISGHRSVSWYQQTPGQGLQFLFEYFSETQRNKGNFPGRFSGRQFSNSRSEMNVSTLELGDSALYLCASSSGTRADTQYFGPGTRLTVL.